Listed here are 27 T cell receptor beta chains from one sample, sequenced in a study of spatial heterogeneity in lung cancer. The time point here: blood at routine non-recurrence follow-up after resection. Whole RNA came from tumor, nontumor lung or frozen PBMC and was sequenced without being sorted. TCRdb re-called the 5' RACE reads through MiXCR, storing one row per CDR3 protein. The sample shows about 47,000 distinct CDR3 sequences, 6% to 8.5% of them seen only once. Sample: PBMCs, taken at follow-up. These receptors were collected from a female donor with early-stage non-small cell lung cancer.

This clonotype qualifies as medium-sized (0.01 to 0.1%). This chain connects TRBV4-1 to TRBJ2-7, with D unclear. This CDR3 is 17 amino acids long. Looked up from germline, CDR1 is MGHRA and CDR2 is YSYEKL. The ends were cut back, 2 bases at V and 2 bases at J, with 19 bases in the middle. The CDR3: CASSQKGISADTYEQYF. Here the CDR3 DNA reads TGCGCCAGCAGCCAAAAAGGGATTTCGGCGGATACCTACGAGCAGTACTTC.

This clonotype has a handful of counts. The chain has TRBV6-5 and TRBJ2-1; either TRBD1 or TRBD2 may supply D (5 bases each). V lost 5 bases and J 8 bases, leaving 16 bases between the germline ends. Per the germline V gene, CDR1 is MNHEY and CDR2 is SVGAGI. The CDR3 spans 14 residues. The CDR3 region is CASSVQPGRDEQFF. In DNA, the CDR3 is TGTGCCAGCAGTGTGCAACCGGGACGCGATGAGCAGTTCTTC.

The table lists this clonotype with many counts. The chain joins TRBV6-5 to TRBJ1-2; no clear D. V gave up 5 bases and J gave up 6 bases, with 7 bases separating them. This CDR3 comprises 11 residues. CDR1 and CDR2 (germline): MNHEY, SVGAGI. This chain's CDR3 is CASSGVNGYTF. The CDR3 DNA reads as TGTGCCAGCAGTGGGGTAAATGGCTACACCTTC.

Comment on this clonotype: One base away lies a much larger clone, so this may be a sequencing read error. The chain combines TRBV12-3 or TRBV12-4 with TRBJ1-4, with D uncertain. Trimming left V 8 bases short and J 2 bases short, with 12 bases between. CDR3 length: 14 amino acids. DNA for the CDR3: TGTGCCAGCGGGGAGAAAGGCACTAATGAAAAACTGTTTTTT. Encoded protein: CASGEKGTNEKLFF.

This clonotype was counted a few times. This sequence joins TRBV7-2 and TRBJ2-6; D is undetermined. Trimming cost V 4 bases and J 1 base, with 14 bases left between them. CDR1 and CDR2 from the germline V gene are SGHTA and FQGNSA. The CDR3 runs to 17 residues. The CDR3 region is CASSSLRLQSGANVLTF. The DNA for the CDR3 is TGTGCCAGCAGCTCGCTCAGGCTACAGTCTGGGGCCAACGTCCTGACTTTC.

This clonotype came up many times. J is TRBJ2-4 and V is TRBV20-1; TRBD2 matches 12 bases. This CDR3 contains 16 residues. Germline V CDR1 and CDR2: DFQATT, SNEGSKA (reference sequence). Trimming took 4 bases from V and 1 from J; bases not matched to a gene: 5. CDR3 nucleotide sequence: TGCAGTGCTACTAGCGGGGGGGCCGCTGCCAAAAACATTCAGTACTTC. Residues: CSATSGGAAAKNIQYF.

The genes are TRBV11-2 and TRBJ2-2; D might be TRBD2 (5 bases). The CDR3 sequence is 16 residues long. In germline, CDR1 is SGHAT, CDR2 FQNNGV. V lost 5 bases, J lost 1 base, and 14 bases lay in between. The CDR3 loop reads CASSPNGVRNTGELFF. For the CDR3, the DNA is TGTGCCAGCAGCCCCAACGGGGTTAGGAACACCGGGGAGCTGTTTTTT.

This chain joins TRBV18 and TRBJ1-2; 9 bases agree with TRBD1. From germline, CDR1 is KGHSH and CDR2 LQKENI. V shed 0 bases, J shed 7 bases, and the junction held 3 bases outside the gene matches. The CDR3 length is 14 residues. CDR3 DNA sequence: TGTGCCAGCTCACCACCGGGACAGGGTAGTGGCTACACCTTC. Its translation: CASSPPGQGSGYTF.

In this sample, this clonotype turned up many times. The V and J genes are TRBV24-1 and TRBJ2-1; TRBD2 matches 7 bases. There are 16 residues in the CDR3. The junction had 3 bases not matched to a gene; V was cut back by 0 bases and J by 2 bases. Germline V gene sequence: CDR1 KGHDR, CDR2 SFDVKD. CDR3 protein: CATSDLSSGPYNEQFF. Here the CDR3 DNA reads TGTGCCACCAGTGATTTGTCTAGCGGTCCCTACAATGAGCAGTTCTTC.

This clonotype was seen repeatedly, ten times or more. The chain is built from TRBV20-1 and TRBJ1-6; D remains unclear. The V end lost 5 bases, the J end lost 4 bases, and 15 bases lay between the germline ends. Per the germline V gene, CDR1 is DFQATT and CDR2 is SNEGSKA (reference sequence). This CDR3 has 15 amino acids. This chain's CDR3 is CSASTTQIYNSPLHF. The CDR3 region has the DNA TGCAGTGCTTCGACTACCCAGATATATAATTCACCCCTCCACTTT.

This clonotype was seen at least ten times. This chain joins TRBV20-1 and TRBJ2-4; a possible D gene is TRBD2 (5 bases). Germline V gene lookup returns CDR1 DFQATT and CDR2 SNEGSKA (reference sequence). The CDR3 consists of 13 residues. Trimming pared 3 bases from V and 7 bases from J, leaving 13 bases between. For the CDR3, the DNA is TGCAGTGCTAGGCGGGCAGAGGACAACATTCAGTACTTC. Its translation: CSARRAEDNIQYF.

The chain is built from TRBV18 and TRBJ2-1; 8 bases fit TRBD1. The CDR3 spans 16 residues. The germline V gene has CDR1 KGHSH and CDR2 LQKENI. V was clipped by 3 bases and J by 4 bases; unmatched bases: 8. The CDR3 is CASSPPGQVIYNEQFF. CDR3 coding DNA: TGTGCCAGCTCACCCCCGGGACAGGTCATTTACAATGAGCAGTTCTTC.

This clonotype was detected a few times. V and J are TRBV20-1 and TRBJ2-7, with no clear D. Germline lookup yields CDR1 DFQATT and CDR2 SNEGSKA (reference sequence). The V and J ends lost 3 bases and 2 bases respectively, with 8 bases between them. The length of the CDR3 is 12 residues. The CDR3 bases are TGCAGTGCTAGTACCAGAACCTACGAGCAGTACTTC. Its translation is CSASTRTYEQYF.

This clonotype was counted ten times or more. The gene calls are TRBV4-2 and TRBJ2-5; TRBD2 is a possible D gene (5 bases). The CDR3 runs to 17 residues. Germline V lookup: CDR1 LGHNA, CDR2 YNFKEQ. The V end lost 1 base, the J end lost 6 bases, and 21 bases lay between the germline ends. The CDR3 loop is CASSQVATTSMWKTQYF. CDR3 DNA sequence: TGTGCCAGCAGCCAAGTCGCCACTACTAGTATGTGGAAGACCCAGTACTTC.

This clonotype occurred many times. V gene TRBV2 combines with J gene TRBJ2-6, with 7 bases that match TRBD1. Germline V CDR1 and CDR2: SNHLY, FYNNEI. The CDR3 covers 17 residues. V dropped 4 bases and J dropped 0; count of bases not matched to a gene: 6. The chain's CDR3 is CASSGDRSSSGANVLTF. DNA for the CDR3: TGTGCCAGCAGTGGGGACAGAAGCTCCTCTGGGGCCAACGTCCTGACTTTC.

Ten or more counts support this clonotype. This chain uses TRBV7-2 with TRBJ2-5; D call uncertain. This CDR3 comprises 14 residues. CDR1 is SGHTA and CDR2 is FQGNSA in the germline V gene. V shed 0 bases and J shed 6 bases, with 11 bases lying between them. CDR3: CASSLALGWKTQYF. CDR3 DNA sequence: TGTGCCAGCAGCTTAGCCCTGGGTTGGAAGACCCAGTACTTC.

This clonotype came up many times. The CDR3 DNA reads as TGTGCCAGCAGCTTAAGGGGGGCTCCGATCCAAGAGACCCAGTACTTC. Amino acid sequence: CASSLRGAPIQETQYF. The chain joins TRBV7-9 to TRBJ2-5; either TRBD1 or TRBD2 may supply D (6 bases each). Germline values: CDR1 SEHNR, CDR2 FQNEAQ (reference sequence). This CDR3 has 16 residues. Trimming took off 2 bases at V and 1 base at J, with 14 bases between the two ends. The whole variable domain, filled in from reference TRBV7-9 and TRBJ2-5, reads DTGVSQNPRHKITKRGQNVTFRCDPISEHNRLYWYRQTLGQGPEFLTYFQNEAQLEKSRLLSDRFSAERPKGSFSTLEIQRTEQGDSAMYLCASSLRGAPIQETQYFGPGTRLLVL.

This clonotype appeared a few times. The chain employs TRBV12-3 or TRBV12-4 and TRBJ2-7; the D gene is possibly TRBD2 (5 bases). Trimming took 6 bases from V and 0 from J, leaving 9 bases between them. CDR3 size: 13 residues. CDR3 sequence reads: CASRSGSSYEQYF. The CDR3 DNA is TGTGCCAGCAGATCGGGGAGCTCCTACGAGCAGTACTTC.

The chain recombines TRBV13 with TRBJ2-3, with TRBD1 matching over 7 bases. With 6 bases clipped from V and 4 bases from J, the junction kept 4 bases outside the gene matches. Per germline, CDR1 PRHDT and CDR2 FYEKMQ (reference sequence). CDR3 length: 13 amino acids. CDR3 sequence: CASSSTGADTQYF. DNA for the CDR3: TGTGCCAGCAGTTCCACAGGGGCAGATACGCAGTATTTT.

This clonotype was seen repeatedly, ten times or more. V usage is TRBV20-1 and J usage is TRBJ2-3, with D perhaps TRBD1 or TRBD2 (6 bases each). The germline V and J ends were trimmed by 0 bases and 2 bases, with 18 bases remaining between them. From germline, CDR1 is DFQATT and CDR2 SNEGSKA (reference sequence). The CDR3 totals 17 residues. The CDR3 here is CSAREGGARHPTDTQYF. The DNA for the CDR3 is TGCAGTGCTAGAGAGGGGGGCGCCAGACACCCCACAGATACGCAGTATTTT.

This clonotype showed up just a few times. The rearrangement joins TRBV27 to TRBJ2-1; D not resolved. The CDR3 runs 16 residues. Trimming removed 7 bases at V and 1 base at J, with 17 bases between. Germline-derived CDR1 and CDR2 are MNHEY and SMNVEV (reference sequence). CDR3 loop: CASNLGVPPSYNEQFF. The CDR3 coding sequence is TGTGCCAGCAATCTAGGCGTTCCGCCTTCCTACAATGAGCAGTTCTTC.

This clonotype was recorded many times. The chain couples TRBV7-2 to TRBJ1-1; tentatively, D is TRBD1 (5 bases). Trimming pared 5 bases from V and 3 bases from J, leaving 13 bases between. In germline, CDR1 is SGHTA, CDR2 FQGNSA. The CDR3 loop spans 14 amino acids. The DNA for the CDR3 is TGTGCCAGCAGCCTGCAGGGTGTCGACACTGAAGCTTTCTTT. This codes for CASSLQGVDTEAFF.

The sample holds many counts of this clonotype. The chain combines TRBV6-6 with TRBJ1-1; D is ambiguous. This CDR3 contains 14 residues. CDR1 is MNHNY and CDR2 is SVGAGI in the germline V gene (reference sequence). The ends were cut back, 4 bases at V and 1 base at J, with 10 bases in the middle. In DNA, the CDR3 is TGTGCCAGCAGTTCGCCGACTTCGAACACTGAAGCTTTCTTT. Amino acid sequence: CASSSPTSNTEAFF.

This clonotype has ten or more counts. The chain carries TRBV2 and TRBJ1-1, with TRBD1 as a possible D gene (6 bases). CDR1 is SNHLY and CDR2 is FYNNEI in the germline V gene. CDR3 length: 14 residues. Trimming stripped 5 bases from V and 2 bases from J, with 12 bases between. The CDR3 bases are TGTGCCAGCAGTCCTACAGGGTTCAACACTGAAGCTTTCTTT. It specifies CASSPTGFNTEAFF.

This clonotype came up many times. The chain uses TRBV29-1 and TRBJ2-3; D is unresolved. This CDR3 region has 10 residues. The V gene's germline CDR1 is SQVTM and CDR2 ANQGSEA. The CDR3 here is CSTNTDTQYF. As DNA, the CDR3 is TGCTCCACCAACACAGATACGCAGTATTTT.

This clonotype was picked up many times. The V call is TRBV4-1, the J call TRBJ2-7, with D possibly called TRBD1 or TRBD2 (5 bases each). The germline gives CDR1 MGHRA, CDR2 YSYEKL. This CDR3 has 14 residues. V was pared by 3 bases and J by 2 bases, with 11 bases between. This CDR3 reads CASSQGTVAYEQYF. CDR3 DNA: TGCGCCAGCAGCCAGGGGACGGTCGCCTACGAGCAGTACTTC.

This clonotype was seen more than once but under ten times. V is TRBV28 and J is TRBJ2-7; D unresolved. Trimming pared 6 bases from V and 9 bases from J, leaving 21 bases between. This CDR3 spans 14 amino acids. CDR1 is MDHEN and CDR2 is SYDVKM in the germline V gene. The CDR3, as DNA: TGTGCCAGCAGCGCCCCCGGATCGATGGGCGGGCAGTACTTC. This translates into CASSAPGSMGGQYF.